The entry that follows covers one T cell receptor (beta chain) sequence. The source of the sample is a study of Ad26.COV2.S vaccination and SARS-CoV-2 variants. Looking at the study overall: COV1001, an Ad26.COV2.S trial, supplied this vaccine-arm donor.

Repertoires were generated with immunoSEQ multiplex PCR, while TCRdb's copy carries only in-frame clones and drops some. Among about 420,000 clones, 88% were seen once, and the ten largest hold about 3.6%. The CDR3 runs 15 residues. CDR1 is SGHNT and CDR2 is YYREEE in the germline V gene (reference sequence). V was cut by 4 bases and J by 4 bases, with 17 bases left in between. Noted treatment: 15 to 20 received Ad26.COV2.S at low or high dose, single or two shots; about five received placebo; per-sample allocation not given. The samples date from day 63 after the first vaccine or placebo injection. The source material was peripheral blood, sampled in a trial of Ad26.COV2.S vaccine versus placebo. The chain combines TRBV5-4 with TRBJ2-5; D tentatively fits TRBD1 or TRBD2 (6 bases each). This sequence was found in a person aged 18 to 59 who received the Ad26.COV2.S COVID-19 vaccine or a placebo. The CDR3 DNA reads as TGTGCCAGCAGCCCAGACTTGAGGGGGGCAGAGACCCAGTACTTC. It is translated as CASSPDLRGAETQYF.